Here is one T cell receptor (beta chain) with its context. What it binds is not known. Primers included in the PCR were 60 Vbeta and 13 Jbeta primers. Assay: immunoSEQ multiplex PCR; the TCRdb copy retains only in-frame clones and omits some. The table for this sample gives 35,000 to 45,000 clones. The data belong to a study of cytomegalovirus exposure and HLA in healthy donors. Study results and limitations: Other equally common chains were less clonally expanded than HLA-associated TCR beta chains, a later analysis showed.

The CDR3 is 15 amino acids. From germline, CDR1 is SGHRS and CDR2 YFSETQ. Trimming removed 6 bases from V and 0 bases from J; junction bases left unmatched: 5. This TCR was recovered from a middle-aged man in good health and CMV-seropositive. V usage is TRBV5-1 and J usage is TRBJ2-5; TRBD2 matches at 10 bases. The sample comprised PBMCs. This CDR3 is CASTRAGGNQETQYF. DNA of the CDR3: TGCGCCAGCACCCGAGCGGGAGGGAACCAAGAGACCCAGTACTTC.